These T cell receptor beta chains were read from a single sample in a study of blood T cell repertoires in COVID-19. Assay: immunoSEQ multiplex PCR; the TCRdb copy retains only in-frame clones and omits some. The table records 55,000 to 75,000 clones, around 90% of them present only once. The sequenced sample consisted of peripheral blood. The origin of the receptors is a man aged 55 to 69 with acute or convalescent COVID-19. Each CDR3 is given with its conserved first and last residue. Each record gives: V gene, D gene, J gene, clone size, CDR3 DNA, CDR3 protein. The D gene is left open where the match is weak. Only some rows state a clone size, as once, few, many or a class for expanded clones.

v_call: TRBV2
d_call: .
j_call: TRBJ2-4
clone_size: .
cdr3_nt: TGTGCCAGCAGTCTACAGGGAAACATTCAGTACTTC
cdr3_aa: CASSLQGNIQYF

v_call: TRBV7-3
d_call: .
j_call: TRBJ2-3
clone_size: .
cdr3_nt: TGTGCCAGCAGCTTAACGGGGGGGCCCACAGATACGCAGTATTTT
cdr3_aa: CASSLTGGPTDTQYF

v_call: TRBV5-8
d_call: TRBD1
j_call: TRBJ1-5
clone_size: .
cdr3_nt: TGTGCCAGCAGCCGAGACAGGGGCGGTGGCAATCAGCCCCAGCATTTT
cdr3_aa: CASSRDRGGGNQPQHF

v_call: TRBV19
d_call: TRBD1
j_call: TRBJ1-5
clone_size: .
cdr3_nt: TGTGCCAGTAGTATCCCTTACAGGGGGTTAGGGCAGCCCCAGCATTTT
cdr3_aa: CASSIPYRGLGQPQHF

v_call: TRBV30
d_call: .
j_call: TRBJ1-1
clone_size: .
cdr3_nt: TGTGCCTGGAGTTATAATTACCCCGCAGATGAAGCTTTCTTT
cdr3_aa: CAWSYNYPADEAFF

v_call: TRBV6-5
d_call: .
j_call: TRBJ2-7
clone_size: .
cdr3_nt: TGTGCCAGCAGTTACGATAGCTCCTACGAGCAGTACTTC
cdr3_aa: CASSYDSSYEQYF

v_call: TRBV7-2
d_call: .
j_call: TRBJ1-2
clone_size: .
cdr3_nt: TGTGCCAGCAGCTTAGGGCCAGGCCGTGGCTACACCTTC
cdr3_aa: CASSLGPGRGYTF

v_call: TRBV7-2
d_call: .
j_call: TRBJ2-7
clone_size: few
cdr3_nt: TGTGCCAGCAGCTTAGCGATGAAGCCACACGAGCAGTACTTC
cdr3_aa: CASSLAMKPHEQYF

v_call: TRBV2
d_call: .
j_call: TRBJ1-2
clone_size: .
cdr3_nt: TGTGCCAGCAGTGAACGGCGGGGGAGCTATGGCTACACCTTC
cdr3_aa: CASSERRGSYGYTF

v_call: TRBV7-9
d_call: TRBD1
j_call: TRBJ2-1
clone_size: .
cdr3_nt: TGTGCCAGCAGCTCACAATCCGGGACAGACCGCTACAATGAGCAGTTCTTC
cdr3_aa: CASSSQSGTDRYNEQFF

v_call: TRBV19
d_call: .
j_call: TRBJ1-1
clone_size: .
cdr3_nt: TGTGCCAGTAGTATAGACCAAGGGGCAGGTACTGAAGCTTTCTTT
cdr3_aa: CASSIDQGAGTEAFF